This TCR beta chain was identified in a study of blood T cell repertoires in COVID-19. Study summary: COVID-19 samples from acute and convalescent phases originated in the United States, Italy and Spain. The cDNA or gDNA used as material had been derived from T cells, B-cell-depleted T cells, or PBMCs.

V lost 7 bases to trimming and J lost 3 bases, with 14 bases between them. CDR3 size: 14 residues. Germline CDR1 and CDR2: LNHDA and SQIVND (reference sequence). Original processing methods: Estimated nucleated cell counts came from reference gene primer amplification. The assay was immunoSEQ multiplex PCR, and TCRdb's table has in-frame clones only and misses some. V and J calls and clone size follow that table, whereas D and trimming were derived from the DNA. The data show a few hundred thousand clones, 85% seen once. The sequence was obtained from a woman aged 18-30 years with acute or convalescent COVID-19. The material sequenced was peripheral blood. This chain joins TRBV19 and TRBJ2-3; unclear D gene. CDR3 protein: CASTEQISTDTQYF. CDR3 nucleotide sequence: TGTGCCAGTACGGAGCAAATTTCTACAGATACGCAGTATTTT.